This passage covers 31 T cell receptor beta chains from one sample sequenced in a study of OX40 agonist ivuxolimab in advanced cancers. Here immunoSEQ multiplex PCR was the method, and the copy in TCRdb shows in-frame clones only, minus some. The sample lists roughly 10,000 clones, 77% occurring once. This specimen was CD4+ or CD8+ T cells sorted from blood, taken in a trial of the OX40 agonist ivuxolimab. The receptors come from an adult with an advanced solid tumor such as melanoma, head and neck, liver or kidney cancer.

This sequence joins TRBV4-1 and TRBJ2-2; a possible D gene is TRBD1 (5 bases). CDR3 length: 17 amino acids. The germline gives CDR1 MGHRA, CDR2 YSYEKL. The V gene lost 0 bases and the J gene lost 4 bases, with 15 bases spanning the gap. The CDR3 nucleotides read TGCGCCAGCAGCCAAGACAGGGTAGGACCTGGCACCGGGGAGCTGTTTTTT. This codes for CASSQDRVGPGTGELFF.

The chain combines TRBV18 with TRBJ2-7; no clear D. CDR1 is KGHSH and CDR2 is LQKENI in the germline V gene. The CDR3 contains 14 residues. V dropped 6 bases and J dropped 3 bases, with 15 bases sitting between them. In DNA form, the CDR3 reads TGTGCCAGCTCCCCGCCTCTTTCCAACTACGAGCAGTACTTC. It is translated as CASSPPLSNYEQYF.

The sample holds one count of this clone. J is TRBJ2-6 and V is TRBV6-4, with no clear D. Trimming left V 3 bases short and J 0 bases short, with 3 bases between. From germline, CDR1 is MRHNA and CDR2 SNTAGT. The CDR3 spans 14 residues. CDR3 DNA: TGTGCCAGCAGTGAGAGCTCTGGGGCCAACGTCCTGACTTTC. As protein: CASSESSGANVLTF.

V is TRBV7-6 and J is TRBJ2-7; TRBD1 or TRBD2 may be the D gene (6 bases each). V lost 3 bases, J lost 1 base, and 13 bases lay in between. Germline V gene sequence: CDR1 SGHVS, CDR2 FNYEAQ. This CDR3 contains 15 residues. In DNA form, the CDR3 reads TGTGCCAGCAGCTTTCGAGGGGGGCTATCCTACGAGCAGTACTTC. Protein product: CASSFRGGLSYEQYF.

CDR3 loop: CASSQELAGGETQYF. The CDR3 DNA sequence: TGTGCCAGCAGCCAAGAGCTAGCGGGGGGAGAGACCCAGTACTTC. This chain uses TRBV4-2 with TRBJ2-5; 11 bases line up with TRBD2. J gave up 4 bases and V 0 bases, and 1 base lay outside the gene matches. CDR1 and CDR2 from the germline V gene are LGHNA and YNFKEQ. The CDR3 runs 15 residues.

V usage is TRBV20-1 and J usage is TRBJ2-1; TRBD1 or TRBD2 may be the D gene (5 bases each). V lost 6 bases and J lost 12, with 15 bases in between. The CDR3 runs 11 residues. The germline V gene has CDR1 DFQATT and CDR2 SNEGSKA (reference sequence). The CDR3: CSASTGTRQFF. The CDR3 DNA is TGCAGTGCCAGTACCGGGACCCGGCAGTTCTTC.

The sample holds a few counts of this clone. The V call is TRBV6-5, the J call TRBJ2-5; D unclear. Trimming cost V 8 bases and J 7 bases, with 11 bases left between them. Germline V gives CDR1 MNHEY, CDR2 SVGAGI. The CDR3 has 11 residues. The CDR3 sequence is CASGLGGTQYF. The CDR3 DNA is TGTGCCAGCGGGCTAGGTGGGACCCAGTACTTC.

By its share, this clone is medium-sized. This sequence joins TRBV11-2 and TRBJ2-5, with 11 positions matching TRBD1. Germline CDR1 reads SGHAT; CDR2 reads FQNNGV. V lost 5 bases, J lost 2 bases, and 4 bases stayed unmatched. The CDR3 is 15 residues long. The CDR3 sequence: CASSTRDRGQETQYF. The CDR3 DNA reads as TGTGCCAGCAGCACCCGGGACAGGGGGCAAGAGACCCAGTACTTC. Together with reference TRBV11-2 and TRBJ2-5, the CDR3 gives the full variable domain: EAGVAQSPRYKIIEKRQSVAFWCNPISGHATLYWYQQILGQGPKLLIQFQNNGVVDDSQLPKDRFSAERLKGVDSTLKIQPAKLEDSAVYLCASSTRDRGQETQYFGPGTRLLVL.

J is TRBJ2-1 and V is TRBV13, with TRBD2 identical over 9 bases. V was pared by 0 bases and J by 7 bases, with 7 bases of the junction left unmatched. Germline values: CDR1 PRHDT, CDR2 FYEKMQ (reference sequence). The CDR3 loop spans 16 amino acids. For the CDR3, the DNA is TGTGCCAGCAGCTTAGGCCGGCGGGAGGGTATGAATGAGCAGTTCTTC. This codes for CASSLGRREGMNEQFF. The entire variable domain, with the rest obtained from reference TRBV13 and TRBJ2-1, is as follows: AAGVIQSPRHLIKEKRETATLKCYPIPRHDTVYWYQQGPGQDPQFLISFYEKMQSDKGSIPDRFSAQQFSDYHSELNMSSLELGDSALYFCASSLGRREGMNEQFFGPGTRLTVL.

V gene TRBV30 combines with J gene TRBJ1-1; D is ambiguous. Trimming removed 3 bases at V and 4 bases at J, with 9 bases between. CDR3 length: 12 residues. CDR1 and CDR2 (germline): GTSNPN, SVGIG (reference sequence). CDR3 in DNA: TGTGCCTGGAGCGTAGGGTCCACTGAAGCTTTCTTT. Translated, it gives CAWSVGSTEAFF.

This clone is medium-sized (0.01 to 0.1%). The V and J genes are TRBV2 and TRBJ1-1; no clear D gene. Germline-derived CDR1 and CDR2 are SNHLY and FYNNEI. The CDR3 loop spans 11 amino acids. V lost 6 bases to trimming and J lost 7 bases, with 9 bases between them. The DNA for the CDR3 is TGTGCCAGCAGCCTCGGAGGTGAAGCTTTCTTT. Translated: CASSLGGEAFF. Complete variable domain (other parts from reference TRBV2 and TRBJ1-1): EPEVTQTPSHQVTQMGQEVILRCVPISNHLYFYWYRQILGQKVEFLVSFYNNEISEKSEIFDDQFSVERPDGSNFTLKIRSTKLEDSAMYFCASSLGGEAFFGQGTRLTVV.

The V and J genes are TRBV6-5 and TRBJ2-7; 8 nucleotides align to TRBD2. This CDR3 has 15 residues. Germline loops: CDR1 MNHEY, CDR2 SVGAGI. Losses at the gene ends were 2 bases for V and 1 base for J; bases not matched to a gene: 4. Written as DNA, the CDR3 is TGTGCCAGCAGTTACGTAAGCGGGGGATCCTACGAGCAGTACTTC. It translates to CASSYVSGGSYEQYF.

The gene calls are TRBV27 and TRBJ2-3; TRBD2 matches at 8 bases. Trimming cost V 1 base and J 8 bases; bases outside gene matches: 11. This CDR3 contains 16 residues. From germline, CDR1 is MNHEY and CDR2 SMNVEV (reference sequence). This CDR3 is CASSLYRGGSGTTQYF. DNA of the CDR3: TGTGCCAGCAGTTTATACCGGGGGGGTAGCGGGACTACGCAGTATTTT.

This chain joins TRBV10-3 and TRBJ1-6, with a possible D match to TRBD1 (5 bases). CDR1 ENHRY and CDR2 SYGVKD come from the germline V gene. V was shortened by 0 bases and J by 11 bases, with 14 bases between the two germline ends. The CDR3 extends over 15 amino acids. For the CDR3, the DNA is TGTGCCATCAGTGAGTCGGTCCAGGGAAGTACACCCCTCCACTTT. Protein: CAISESVQGSTPLHF.

V and J are TRBV27 and TRBJ2-2; D not certain. From germline, CDR1 is MNHEY and CDR2 SMNVEV (reference sequence). V was shortened by 3 bases and J by 5 bases, with 4 bases between the two germline ends. The CDR3 spans 12 residues. The CDR3 loop is CASSFSTGELFF. The CDR3 DNA sequence: TGTGCCAGCAGTTTCTCGACCGGGGAGCTGTTTTTT.

This chain joins TRBV6-1 and TRBJ2-5; a possible D gene is TRBD1 (5 bases). The germline gives CDR1 MNHNS, CDR2 SASEGT. This CDR3 contains 14 residues. V was pared by 2 bases and J by 5 bases, with 12 bases between. CDR3 residues: CASSERSRVETQYF. CDR3 nucleotide sequence: TGTGCCAGCAGTGAAAGGTCCAGGGTTGAGACCCAGTACTTC.

The gene calls are TRBV5-6 and TRBJ2-2; 10 nucleotides line up with TRBD1. The germline V gene has CDR1 SGHDT and CDR2 YYEEEE. J gave up 5 bases and V 2 bases, and 6 bases lay outside the gene matches. The CDR3 is 16 residues long. The CDR3 sequence: CASSFGSGQGTGELFF. CDR3 coding DNA: TGTGCCAGCAGCTTCGGATCGGGACAGGGGACCGGGGAGCTGTTTTTT.

This chain connects TRBV5-4 to TRBJ2-7; 8 nucleotides match TRBD1. This CDR3 contains 13 residues. Unmatched junction bases numbered 3, after V lost 0 bases and J lost 7 bases. CDR1 is SGHNT, CDR2 YYREEE, per germline (reference sequence). The CDR3 nucleotides are TGTGCCAGCAGCTTGGGGACAGGGCAAGAGCAGTACTTC. Translated: CASSLGTGQEQYF. Filled out from reference TRBV5-4 and TRBJ2-7, the complete variable domain reads ETGVTQSPTHLIKTRGQQVTLRCSSQSGHNTVSWYQQALGQGPQFIFQYYREEENGRGNFPPRFSGLQFPNYSSELNVNALELDDSALYLCASSLGTGQEQYFGPGTRLTVT.

V and J are TRBV5-1 and TRBJ2-3; D not resolved. V dropped 0 bases and J dropped 5 bases, with 7 bases sitting between them. The CDR3 runs to 13 residues. Germline V CDR1 and CDR2: SGHRS, YFSETQ. DNA for the CDR3: TGCGCCAGCAGCTTGGCCGGTCAAGATACGCAGTATTTT. It codes for CASSLAGQDTQYF. The full variable domain, rest sourced from reference TRBV5-1 and TRBJ2-3, is KAGVTQTPRYLIKTRGQQVTLSCSPISGHRSVSWYQQTPGQGLQFLFEYFSETQRNKGNFPGRFSGRQFSNSRSEMNVSTLELGDSALYLCASSLAGQDTQYFGPGTRLTVL.

The chain has TRBV12-5 and TRBJ2-3, with 10 bases fitting TRBD2. After removal of 6 bases from V and 7 bases from J, the junction contained 7 bases not matched to a gene. The CDR3 totals 14 residues. Germline V gives CDR1 LGHNT, CDR2 FRNRAP. CDR3 sequence reads: CASGKGLARYTQYF. The CDR3 DNA is TGTGCTAGTGGCAAGGGACTAGCGAGATATACGCAGTATTTT.

This clone has just one count. The rearrangement uses TRBV7-9 and TRBJ1-2; D is unclear. With 3 bases removed from V and 8 bases from J, the gap between germline ends came to 13 bases. This CDR3 has 13 residues. The germline gives CDR1 SEHNR, CDR2 FQNEAQ (reference sequence). The CDR3 DNA is TGTGCCAGCAGCTTTCGGCACCAAGTGGGCTACACCTTC. It yields the protein CASSFRHQVGYTF. The variable domain in full, completed from reference TRBV7-9 and TRBJ1-2, reads DTGVSQNPRHKITKRGQNVTFRCDPISEHNRLYWYRQTLGQGPEFLTYFQNEAQLEKSRLLSDRFSAERPKGSFSTLEIQRTEQGDSAMYLCASSFRHQVGYTFGSGTRLTVV.

V and J are TRBV6-1 and TRBJ1-1; tentative D call: TRBD1 (6 bases). CDR3 length: 15 amino acids. Germline V gene data show CDR1 as MNHNS and CDR2 as SASEGT. V lost 5 bases and J 3 bases, leaving 16 bases between the germline ends. The DNA of the CDR3 is TGTGCCAGCAGTCCAACAGGGTGGGGTCACACTGAAGCTTTCTTT. It is translated as CASSPTGWGHTEAFF.

The chain is built from TRBV2 and TRBJ2-2, with TRBD1 identical over 9 bases. There are 17 residues in the CDR3. The J segment lost 1 base and the V segment lost 6 bases, leaving 9 bases of the junction unmatched. Germline CDR1 is SNHLY and CDR2 is FYNNEI. DNA of the CDR3: TGTGCCAGCAGCAAACTCCCGGGACAGGGGAACACCGGGGAGCTGTTTTTT. Residues: CASSKLPGQGNTGELFF.

This clone was seen a single time. CDR3: CTSSQVSPGQGIENTEAFF. The CDR3 DNA sequence: TGCACCAGCAGCCAAGTGAGTCCGGGACAGGGGATAGAGAACACTGAAGCTTTCTTT. The chain recombines TRBV1 with TRBJ1-1; the table's D gene call, TRBD1, was not cross checked with the DNA. TRBV1 is assigned pseudogene status. The CDR3 runs to 19 residues.

This clone was recorded a few times. This chain joins TRBV29-1 and TRBJ1-1, with D uncertain. Per the germline V gene, CDR1 is SQVTM and CDR2 is ANQGSEA. This CDR3 comprises 11 residues. The ends were cut back, 2 bases at V and 5 bases at J, with 6 bases in the middle. The chain's CDR3 is CSVESRTEAFF. The CDR3 DNA follows: TGCAGCGTTGAATCACGAACTGAAGCTTTCTTT.

V usage is TRBV27 and J usage is TRBJ2-7, with D possibly TRBD1 on 6 matching bases. Germline CDR1 is MNHEY and CDR2 is SMNVEV (reference sequence). This CDR3 has 15 residues. Trimming stripped 3 bases from V and 7 bases from J, with 19 bases between. CDR3 in DNA: TGTGCCAGCAGTTTGGGGGCGGGCAGATATGAAGAGCAGTACTTC. Its translation: CASSLGAGRYEEQYF.

The CDR3 sequence is CASSIGTSGANVLTF. The CDR3, as DNA: TGTGCCAGTAGTATAGGGACCTCTGGGGCCAACGTCCTGACTTTC. V and J are TRBV19 and TRBJ2-6, with D hard to call. From germline, CDR1 is LNHDA and CDR2 SQIVND (reference sequence). CDR3 size: 15 residues. V lost 1 base and J lost 0, with 4 bases in between.

This clone turned up a few times. The chain recombines TRBV6-5 with TRBJ2-1; TRBD1 matches 8 bases. This CDR3 contains 15 residues. Germline assignment: CDR1 MNHEY and CDR2 SVGAGI. V trimming: 5 bases; J trimming: 8 bases; junction bases outside the gene matches: 11. CDR3 region: CASSPTGGLRDEQFF. CDR3 nucleotides: TGTGCCAGCAGTCCCACAGGGGGGCTTCGGGATGAGCAGTTCTTC.

The rearrangement uses TRBV15 and TRBJ2-5, with TRBD1 identical over 7 bases. CDR1 is LNHNV and CDR2 is YYDKDF in the germline V gene (reference sequence). J lost 5 bases, V lost 0 bases, and 6 bases had no gene match. CDR3 length equals 15 residues. This chain's CDR3 is CATSRDTTGSETQYF. The CDR3 DNA reads as TGTGCCACCAGCAGAGATACGACAGGGTCGGAGACCCAGTACTTC.

This rearrangement joins TRBV27 to TRBJ2-7; 9 bases map to TRBD1. The CDR3 contains 14 residues. V gave up 4 bases and J gave up 5 bases; unmatched junction bases: 6. From germline, CDR1 is MNHEY and CDR2 SMNVEV (reference sequence). The CDR3 DNA follows: TGTGCCAGCAGTTCTCAACAGGGGGCAAACGAGCAGTACTTC. Its translation is CASSSQQGANEQYF.

The genes are TRBV30 and TRBJ1-4, with 8 bases that match TRBD1. The CDR3 runs 15 residues. Trimming took 2 bases from V and 3 from J; bases not matched to a gene: 5. In germline, CDR1 is GTSNPN, CDR2 SVGIG (reference sequence). CDR3 in amino acids: CAWSFGTGANEKLFF. The CDR3 DNA reads TGTGCCTGGAGTTTTGGGACAGGAGCTAATGAAAAACTGTTTTTT. The variable domain in full, with the rest retrieved from reference TRBV30 and TRBJ1-4, is SQTIHQWPATLVQPVGSPLSLECTVEGTSNPNLYWYRQAAGRGLQLLFYSVGIGQISSEVPQNLSASRPQDRQFILSSKKLLLSDSGFYLCAWSFGTGANEKLFFGSGTQLSVL.